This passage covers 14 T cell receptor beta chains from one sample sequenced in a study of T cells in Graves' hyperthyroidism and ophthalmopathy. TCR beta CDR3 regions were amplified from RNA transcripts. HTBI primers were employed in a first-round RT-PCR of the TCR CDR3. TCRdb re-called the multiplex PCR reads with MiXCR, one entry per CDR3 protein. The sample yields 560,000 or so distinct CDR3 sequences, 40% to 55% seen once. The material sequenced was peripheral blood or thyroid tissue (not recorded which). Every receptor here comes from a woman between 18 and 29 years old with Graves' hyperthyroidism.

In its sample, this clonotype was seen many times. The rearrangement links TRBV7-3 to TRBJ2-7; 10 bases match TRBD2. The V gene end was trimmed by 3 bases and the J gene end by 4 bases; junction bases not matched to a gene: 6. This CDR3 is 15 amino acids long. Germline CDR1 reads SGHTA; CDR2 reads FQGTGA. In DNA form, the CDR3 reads TGTGCCAGCAGCTTTGGGGCTAGCGGGAGTTACGAGCAGTACTTC. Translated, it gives CASSFGASGSYEQYF.

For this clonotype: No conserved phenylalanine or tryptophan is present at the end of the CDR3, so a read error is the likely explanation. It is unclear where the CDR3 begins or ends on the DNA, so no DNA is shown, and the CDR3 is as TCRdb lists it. This CDR3 reads CAISEGQQFY. This sequence joins TRBV10-3 and TRBJ1-4; TRBD1, the table's D call, was not compared with the DNA. The CDR3 is 10 residues long, counting both termini. Per the germline V gene, CDR1 is ENHRY and CDR2 is SYGVKD.

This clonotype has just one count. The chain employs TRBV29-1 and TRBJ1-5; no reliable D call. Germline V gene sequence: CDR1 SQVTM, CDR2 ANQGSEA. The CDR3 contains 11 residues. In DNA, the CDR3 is TGCAGAGCGGCCGGGGATCAGCCCCAGCATTTT. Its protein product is CRAAGDQPQHF.

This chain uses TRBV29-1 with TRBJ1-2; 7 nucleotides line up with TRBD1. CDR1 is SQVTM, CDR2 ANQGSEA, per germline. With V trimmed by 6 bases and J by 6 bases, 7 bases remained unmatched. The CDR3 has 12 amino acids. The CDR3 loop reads CSVKQGLDGYTF. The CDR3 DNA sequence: TGCAGCGTCAAACAGGGGTTAGATGGCTACACCTTC.

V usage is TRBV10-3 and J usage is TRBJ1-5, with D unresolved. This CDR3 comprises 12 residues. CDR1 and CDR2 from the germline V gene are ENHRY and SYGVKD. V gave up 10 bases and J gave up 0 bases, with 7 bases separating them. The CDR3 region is CANSVSNQPQHF. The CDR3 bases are TGTGCCAACTCAGTTAGCAATCAGCCCCAGCATTTT.

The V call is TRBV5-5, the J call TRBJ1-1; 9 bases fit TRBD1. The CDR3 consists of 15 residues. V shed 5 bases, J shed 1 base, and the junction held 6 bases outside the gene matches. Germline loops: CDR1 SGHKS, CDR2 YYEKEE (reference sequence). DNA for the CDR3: TGTGCCAGCAGTGCTCTGGGACAGGGGAACACTGAAGCTTTCTTT. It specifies CASSALGQGNTEAFF.

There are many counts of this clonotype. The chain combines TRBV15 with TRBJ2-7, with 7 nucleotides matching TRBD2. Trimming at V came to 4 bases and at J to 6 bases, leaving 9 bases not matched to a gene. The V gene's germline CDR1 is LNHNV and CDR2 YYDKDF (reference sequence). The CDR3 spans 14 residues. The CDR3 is CATSKRTSSREQYF. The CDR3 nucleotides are TGTGCCACCAGCAAAAGGACTAGTTCCCGCGAGCAGTACTTC.

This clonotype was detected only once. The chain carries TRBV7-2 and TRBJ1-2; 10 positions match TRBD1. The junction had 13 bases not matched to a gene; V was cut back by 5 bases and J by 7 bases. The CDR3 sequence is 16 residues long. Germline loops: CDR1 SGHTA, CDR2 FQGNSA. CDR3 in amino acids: CASSATDRGSRAGYTF. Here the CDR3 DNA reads TGTGCCAGCAGCGCAACGGACAGGGGGTCGCGCGCTGGCTACACCTTC.

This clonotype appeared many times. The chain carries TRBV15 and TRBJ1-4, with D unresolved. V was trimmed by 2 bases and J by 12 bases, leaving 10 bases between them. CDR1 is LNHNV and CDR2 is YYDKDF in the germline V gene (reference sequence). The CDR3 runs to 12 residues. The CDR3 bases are TGTGCCACCAGCAGAATGCGGGCTGAACTGTTTTTT. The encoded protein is CATSRMRAELFF.

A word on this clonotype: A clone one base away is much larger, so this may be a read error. This CDR3 is CAISETSGSSYEQYF. The CDR3 DNA is TGTGCCATCAGTGAGACTAGCGGGAGCTCCTACGAGCAGTACTTC. This rearrangement joins TRBV10-3 to TRBJ2-7; 11 bases are shared with TRBD2. Germline V gene lookup returns CDR1 ENHRY and CDR2 SYGVKD. V lost 2 bases, J lost 0 bases, and 0 bases stayed unmatched. This CDR3 has 15 residues.

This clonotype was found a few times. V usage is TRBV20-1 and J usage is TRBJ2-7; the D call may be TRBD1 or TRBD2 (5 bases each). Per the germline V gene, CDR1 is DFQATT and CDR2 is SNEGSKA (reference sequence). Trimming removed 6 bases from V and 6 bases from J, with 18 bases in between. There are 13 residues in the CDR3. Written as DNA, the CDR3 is TGCAGTGCCCTGGGCGCAGGGAGCGGCGAGCAGTACTTC. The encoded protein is CSALGAGSGEQYF.

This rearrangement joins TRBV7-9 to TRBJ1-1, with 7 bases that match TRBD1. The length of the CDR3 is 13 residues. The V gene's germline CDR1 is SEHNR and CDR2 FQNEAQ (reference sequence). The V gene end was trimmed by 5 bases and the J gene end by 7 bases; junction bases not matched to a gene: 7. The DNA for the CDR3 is TGTGCCAGCAGCAAAGGGGGCGCCGGTGAAGCTTTCTTT. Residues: CASSKGGAGEAFF.

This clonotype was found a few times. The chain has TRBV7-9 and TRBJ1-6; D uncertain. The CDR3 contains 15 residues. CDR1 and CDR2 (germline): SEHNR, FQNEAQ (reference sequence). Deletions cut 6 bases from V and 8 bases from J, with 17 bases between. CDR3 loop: CASSFGSRLHSPLHF. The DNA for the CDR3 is TGTGCCAGCAGTTTCGGTTCCCGATTGCATTCACCCCTCCACTTT.

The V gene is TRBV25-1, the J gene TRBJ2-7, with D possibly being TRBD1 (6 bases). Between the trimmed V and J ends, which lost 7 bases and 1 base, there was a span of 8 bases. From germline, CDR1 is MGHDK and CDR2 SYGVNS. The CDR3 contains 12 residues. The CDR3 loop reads CASKDSSYEQYF. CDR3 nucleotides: TGTGCCAGCAAGGACAGTTCCTACGAGCAGTACTTC.